The present T cell receptor beta chain was sequenced within a study of human T cells and chemical hapten exposure. Regarding time point: pre-sensitization, week 0. As for treatment: therapeutic diphenylcyclopropenone sensitization with weekly scalp DPC. Unseparated into fractions, whole blood served as the source from which total RNA was extracted. This clonotype occurred many times. TCRdb analysed the RACE reads with MiXCR anew, one entry per CDR3 protein. The data contain 55,000 to 75,000 distinct CDR3 sequences, around 7% of them singletons. This CDR3 region has 15 residues. Germline CDR1 is SGHRS and CDR2 is YFSETQ. Trimming took 4 bases from V and 9 from J; bases not matched to a gene: 10.

The gene calls are TRBV5-1 and TRBJ1-6, with 7 bases identical to TRBD1. This receptor was identified in a woman aged 25-40 years with alopecia areata. Some clones in this sample may be carry-over from other donors' samples. The sequencing here drew on whole blood, taken in connection with sensitization to the hapten diphenylcyclopropenone (DPC). CDR3 loop: CASSDGQVGGSPLHF. The DNA of the CDR3 is TGCGCCAGCAGCGATGGACAGGTCGGAGGTTCACCCCTCCACTTT.